Listed here is a single TCR beta chain. Its antigen is unknown. Qualities for individual bases were not recorded, and no much larger clone is one base off. The data originate from a study of T cell changes during pregnancy in multiple sclerosis (dated by TCRdb to between 2018 and 2021). Regarding the research as a whole: The study examined how the T cell repertoire changed over the course of pregnancy in women with multiple sclerosis.

Library method: the immunoSEQ multiplex PCR assay. TCRdb mirrors the immuneACCESS table, restricted to in-frame sequences. Some clones are absent from its copies; in checked studies, under half trace to an unresolved V gene, and the reason for the others is unknown. The sample contains under 70,000 clones, around 92% of them found a single time. Clones ranked in the top ten supply roughly 1.3% of the sample. The material was peripheral blood, obtained after pregnancy. This sequence originates from a female donor in good health, enrolled as a control in a pregnancy study.

The nucleotides read TGTGCCAGCAGCTTGGAGGCCCTACAATCAGGCGATACGCAGTATTTT. Translation gives CASSLEALQSGDTQYF. The chain was built from TRBV5-4 and TRBJ2-3, with no confident D gene call. Inclusive of the bounding cysteine and phenylalanine, the CDR3 is 16 residues long. The DNA shown is the 48-base CDR3, in frame from base 1. CDR1 and CDR2 (SGHNT, YYREEE) derive from the germline V gene (reference sequence). V loses 0 bases, J loses 6 bases, and the germline ends lie 17 bases apart.